This entry lists 15 T cell receptor beta chains sequenced from one sample in a study of monozygotic twins with cystic fibrosis. Repertoires were generated with immunoSEQ multiplex PCR, while TCRdb's copy carries only in-frame clones and drops some. The repertoire holds some 10,000 clones, with over 75% as singletons. The source material was blood. All receptors derive from a young man with cystic fibrosis.

This clone has just one count. The rearrangement links TRBV14 to TRBJ2-3, with a tentative D call TRBD2 (5 bases). V lost 4 bases and J lost 6, with 14 bases in between. The CDR3 sequence is 14 residues long. Germline V lookup: CDR1 SGHDN, CDR2 FVKESK. Written as DNA, the CDR3 is TGTGCCAGCAGCCCGGCCGGGGTCACGGATACGCAGTATTTT. The encoded protein is CASSPAGVTDTQYF.

J is TRBJ2-5 and V is TRBV6-1; 8 bases agree with TRBD1. The germline gives CDR1 MNHNS, CDR2 SASEGT. The CDR3 has 15 amino acids. Trimming cost V 2 bases and J 11 bases; bases outside gene matches: 13. CDR3 residues: CASSEPGQVLVEQYF. CDR3 bases: TGTGCCAGCAGTGAACCGGGACAGGTCCTGGTTGAGCAGTACTTC.

This chain uses TRBV4-2 with TRBJ1-1, with TRBD1 matching over 7 bases. The germline CDR1 and CDR2 sequences are LGHNA and YNFKEQ. The V gene end was trimmed by 5 bases and the J gene end by 1 base; junction bases not matched to a gene: 4. There are 14 residues in the CDR3. CDR3 DNA sequence: TGTGCCAGCAGCACAGGACAGGAGAACACTGAAGCTTTCTTT. Its translation is CASSTGQENTEAFF.

The CDR3 reads CASSVGDLSSYNEQFF. In DNA, the CDR3 is TGTGCCAGCAGCGTAGGGGACCTCAGCTCCTACAATGAGCAGTTCTTC. The rearrangement joins TRBV9 to TRBJ2-1; D possibly matches TRBD1 or TRBD2 (5 bases each). V lost 0 bases, J lost 0 bases, and 10 bases lay in between. The length of the CDR3 is 16 residues. Germline values: CDR1 SGDLS, CDR2 YYNGEE.

The chain is built from TRBV4-1 and TRBJ1-2; the match to TRBD1 covers 7 bases. The junction had 3 bases not matched to a gene; V was cut back by 1 base and J by 4 bases. Germline loops: CDR1 MGHRA, CDR2 YSYEKL. CDR3 length: 14 residues. The CDR3 reads CASSQADRSYGYTF. Written as DNA, the CDR3 is TGCGCCAGCAGCCAAGCGGACAGGAGCTATGGCTACACCTTC.

V is TRBV11-3 and J is TRBJ2-2; weak D call: TRBD1 (5 bases). Trimming pared 4 bases from V and 4 bases from J, leaving 7 bases between. From germline, CDR1 is SGHNT and CDR2 YENEEA. This CDR3 spans 13 amino acids. CDR3 nucleotide sequence: TGTGCCAGCAGCTCGACAGTCACCGGGGAGCTGTTTTTT. Its translation: CASSSTVTGELFF.

The chain is built from TRBV19 and TRBJ1-1, with D perhaps matching TRBD1 (5 bases). Germline-derived CDR1 and CDR2 are LNHDA and SQIVND (reference sequence). V shed 3 bases and J shed 5 bases, with 7 bases lying between them. CDR3 length equals 12 residues. The CDR3 reads CASSIRETEAFF. CDR3 sequence (DNA): TGTGCCAGTAGTATCAGGGAAACTGAAGCTTTCTTT. Combining the CDR3 with reference TRBV19 and TRBJ1-1 gives the whole variable domain DGGITQSPKYLFRKEGQNVTLSCEQNLNHDAMYWYRQDPGQGLRLIYYSQIVNDFQKGDIAEGYSVSREKKESFPLTVTSAQKNPTAFYLCASSIRETEAFFGQGTRLTVV.

The V gene is TRBV10-2, the J gene TRBJ1-1; a possible D gene is TRBD1 (6 bases). CDR3 size: 12 residues. V lost 4 bases to trimming and J lost 8 bases, with 11 bases between them. Germline-derived CDR1 and CDR2 are WSHSY and SAAADI. The CDR3 nucleotides are TGCGCCAGCAGTGTTTCTCAGGGGGAAGCTTTCTTT. Its protein is CASSVSQGEAFF.

This chain joins TRBV30 and TRBJ1-2; no clear D. Germline CDR1 and CDR2: GTSNPN and SVGIG (reference sequence). Trimming removed 2 bases at V and 8 bases at J, with 18 bases between. The CDR3 consists of 14 residues. Here the CDR3 reads CAWSFTDLVGGYTF. The CDR3 coding sequence is TGTGCCTGGAGTTTCACGGACTTAGTGGGGGGCTACACCTTC.

The V call is TRBV6-6, the J call TRBJ1-1, with 7 positions matching TRBD1. V gave up 6 bases and J gave up 1 base; unmatched junction bases: 11. CDR3 length equals 16 residues. The germline gives CDR1 MNHNY, CDR2 SVGAGI (reference sequence). This CDR3 reads CASSRDSQIGNTEAFF. Here the CDR3 DNA reads TGTGCCAGCAGCCGGGACAGTCAGATAGGGAACACTGAAGCTTTCTTT.

The chain carries TRBV11-2 and TRBJ2-7, with D uncertain. Germline V gene lookup returns CDR1 SGHAT and CDR2 FQNNGV. The ends were cut back, 3 bases at V and 5 bases at J, with 8 bases in the middle. The CDR3 covers 12 residues. DNA of the CDR3: TGTGCCAGCAGCTTCCGGACCAACGAGCAGTACTTC. As protein: CASSFRTNEQYF.

The chain is built from TRBV5-6 and TRBJ2-1, with a possible D match to TRBD2 (6 bases). Trimming took 2 bases from V and 5 from J, leaving 14 bases between them. Germline V gives CDR1 SGHDT, CDR2 YYEEEE. This CDR3 spans 15 amino acids. The chain's CDR3 is CASSLLSSANNEQFF. The DNA of the CDR3 is TGTGCCAGCAGCTTACTTTCTAGCGCGAACAATGAGCAGTTCTTC.

The V call is TRBV5-1, the J call TRBJ2-2; perhaps D is TRBD1 or TRBD2 (5 bases each). The germline gives CDR1 SGHRS, CDR2 YFSETQ. The CDR3 consists of 14 residues. Trimming left V 4 bases short and J 6 bases short, with 13 bases between. This CDR3 is CASSTFRDAGELFF. CDR3 in DNA: TGCGCCAGCAGCACCTTCAGGGACGCCGGGGAGCTGTTTTTT.

The chain couples TRBV4-3 to TRBJ2-3, with D unclear. The CDR3 contains 15 residues. The ends were cut back, 4 bases at V and 6 bases at J, with 17 bases in the middle. Germline CDR1 reads LGHNA; CDR2 reads YSLEER. The CDR3 sequence: CASSPNAGRMDTQYF. CDR3 in DNA: TGCGCCAGCAGCCCAAACGCAGGCCGAATGGATACGCAGTATTTT.

The genes are TRBV5-5 and TRBJ1-2; 9 bases map to TRBD1. The CDR3 runs 14 residues. J was trimmed by 6 bases and V by 4 bases; bases with no gene match: 7. Per the germline V gene, CDR1 is SGHKS and CDR2 is YYEKEE (reference sequence). The CDR3 loop reads CASSTGQGADGYTF. CDR3 coding DNA: TGTGCCAGCAGCACGGGACAGGGTGCGGATGGCTACACCTTC.